Presented here are 18 T cell receptor beta chains from one specimen sequenced in a study of graft-versus-host responses after intestinal transplantation. Sequencing was performed with immunoSEQ multiplex PCR; in TCRdb, only in-frame clones are kept and a portion is missing. This table holds approximately 86,000 clones, 91% found once. No antigen has been identified for these receptors. Sequences were derived from unstimulated CD4+ T cells sorted from spleen or lymph node cells, sampled before intestinal transplant. All receptors derive from a human donor who received an intestinal transplant.

The chain employs TRBV7-6 and TRBJ2-5; maybe TRBD2 (6 bases). The germline CDR1 and CDR2 sequences are SGHVS and FNYEAQ. V shed 5 bases and J shed 1 base, with 17 bases lying between them. There are 16 residues in the CDR3. CDR3 loop: CASSPRAGFTQETQYF. CDR3 nucleotides: TGTGCCAGCAGCCCGAGGGCGGGGTTTACCCAAGAGACCCAGTACTTC.

The chain is built from TRBV11-2 and TRBJ2-2; tentative D call: TRBD1 (5 bases). The length of the CDR3 is 18 residues. CDR1 and CDR2 (germline): SGHAT, FQNNGV. The V end lost 0 bases, the J end lost 5 bases, and 19 bases lay between the germline ends. The CDR3 sequence is CASSLDPRVAGRTGELFF. CDR3 DNA sequence: TGTGCCAGCAGCTTAGACCCCCGAGTGGCAGGGCGAACCGGGGAGCTGTTTTTT.

CDR3 residues: CASSRNQQVRTEAFF. The CDR3, as DNA: TGCGCCAGCAGCCGAAACCAACAGGTGCGAACTGAAGCTTTCTTT. The V call is TRBV4-3, the J call TRBJ1-1; the D gene is possibly TRBD1 (5 bases). Between the trimmed V and J ends, which lost 4 bases and 5 bases, there was a span of 17 bases. This CDR3 has 15 amino acids. CDR1 is LGHNA and CDR2 is YSLEER in the germline V gene.

This sequence joins TRBV4-3 and TRBJ2-7, with TRBD2 identical over 8 bases. From germline, CDR1 is LGHNA and CDR2 YSLEER. The CDR3 spans 16 residues. J was trimmed by 0 bases and V by 4 bases; bases with no gene match: 8. The CDR3 is CASSPGGAGSSYEQYF. Written as DNA, the CDR3 is TGCGCCAGCAGCCCGGGGGGGGCGGGGAGCTCCTACGAGCAGTACTTC.

The chain employs TRBV14 and TRBJ1-1, with D tentatively TRBD1 (5 bases). The V end lost 1 base, the J end lost 1 base, and 10 bases lay between the germline ends. Germline assignment: CDR1 SGHDN and CDR2 FVKESK. The CDR3 consists of 15 residues. The CDR3 spells CASSQVGQGNTEAFF. The CDR3 DNA reads TGTGCCAGCAGCCAAGTCGGGCAGGGGAACACTGAAGCTTTCTTT.

In this sample, this clone turned up once. The rearrangement joins TRBV5-1 to TRBJ1-2; perhaps TRBD1 as D (5 bases). The CDR3 totals 15 residues. CDR1 SGHRS and CDR2 YFSETQ come from the germline V gene. Trimming stripped 4 bases from V and 2 bases from J, with 15 bases between. CDR3 in DNA: TGCGCCAGCAGCCCGAACGGCCAGGGAAACTATGGCTACACCTTC. Amino acid sequence: CASSPNGQGNYGYTF.

This chain connects TRBV7-9 to TRBJ2-7; 7 bases are a match to TRBD1. V shed 3 bases and J 5 bases; nucleotides not matched to a gene: 4. This CDR3 has 13 amino acids. Germline V gives CDR1 SEHNR, CDR2 FQNEAQ (reference sequence). CDR3: CASSLTGNDEQYF. For the CDR3, the DNA is TGTGCCAGCAGCTTGACAGGGAACGACGAGCAGTACTTC.

This chain uses TRBV5-6 with TRBJ2-7, with D tentatively TRBD1 (6 bases). The length of the CDR3 is 14 residues. Trimming took 4 bases from V and 6 from J, leaving 17 bases between them. CDR1 SGHDT and CDR2 YYEEEE come from the germline V gene. The CDR3 DNA is TGTGCCAGCAGCGGCTACAGGGCTGGGGGCGAGCAGTACTTC. Its translation: CASSGYRAGGEQYF.

The rearrangement uses TRBV4-3 and TRBJ2-7, with a possible D match to TRBD1 (6 bases). This CDR3 comprises 15 residues. Trimming shortened V by 0 bases and J by 0 bases, and 9 bases separated the two germline ends. The germline gives CDR1 LGHNA, CDR2 YSLEER. CDR3 nucleotide sequence: TGCGCCAGCAGCCAAGATCAGGGGAGCTCCTACGAGCAGTACTTC. Translating gives CASSQDQGSSYEQYF.

J is TRBJ2-5 and V is TRBV11-3; weak D call: TRBD2 (6 bases). The CDR3 totals 17 residues. Germline assignment: CDR1 SGHNT and CDR2 YENEEA. V shed 0 bases and J shed 6 bases, with 20 bases lying between them. The CDR3 sequence: CASSLDWTGVGPQTQYF. CDR3 in DNA: TGTGCCAGCAGCTTAGATTGGACGGGGGTGGGGCCGCAGACCCAGTACTTC.

As DNA, the CDR3 is TGTGCCAGCCGCCAGGAAGGGGGCTATGGCTACACCTTC. Translation gives CASRQEGGYGYTF. The chain links TRBV7-2 to TRBJ1-2; D may be TRBD1 (6 bases). V was cut by 8 bases and J by 4 bases, with 14 bases left in between. The CDR3 spans 13 residues. Looked up from germline, CDR1 is SGHTA and CDR2 is FQGNSA.

The chain uses TRBV18 and TRBJ1-4; D is unresolved. Germline CDR1 reads KGHSH; CDR2 reads LQKENI. The V end was cut by 0 bases, the J end by 2 bases, with 10 bases between. This CDR3 is 16 amino acids long. Here the CDR3 DNA reads TGTGCCAGCTCACCACCGGGCGCAGGCACTAATGAAAAACTGTTTTTT. It codes for CASSPPGAGTNEKLFF.

The rearrangement links TRBV2 to TRBJ1-1; D is ambiguous. Trimming pared 0 bases from V and 0 bases from J, leaving 5 bases between. Germline V CDR1 and CDR2: SNHLY, FYNNEI. The CDR3 runs to 14 residues. The CDR3, as DNA: TGTGCCAGCAGTGAAGCCCGGTTGAACACTGAAGCTTTCTTT. It yields the protein CASSEARLNTEAFF.

The chain uses TRBV6-6 and TRBJ1-2, with D hard to call. V was cut by 2 bases and J by 8 bases, with 18 bases left in between. Germline loops: CDR1 MNHNY, CDR2 SVGAGI (reference sequence). The CDR3 runs 15 residues. In nucleotides, the CDR3 is TGTGCCAGCAGTTACCCGACGGGAGGGCTCCTAGGCTACACCTTC. Translated: CASSYPTGGLLGYTF.

The genes are TRBV30 and TRBJ1-5; D perhaps matches TRBD1 (6 bases). There are 15 residues in the CDR3. Germline lookup yields CDR1 GTSNPN and CDR2 SVGIG (reference sequence). The V gene lost 0 bases and the J gene lost 4 bases, with 13 bases spanning the gap. The CDR3: CAWSVRTDGNQPQHF. In DNA, the CDR3 is TGTGCCTGGAGTGTCCGGACAGATGGTAATCAGCCCCAGCATTTT.

The V call is TRBV20-1, the J call TRBJ1-1; 9 bases map to TRBD1. Looked up from germline, CDR1 is DFQATT and CDR2 is SNEGSKA (reference sequence). The CDR3 has 11 residues. V shed 3 bases, J shed 9 bases, and the junction held 2 bases outside the gene matches. CDR3: CSARGQGKAFF. CDR3 bases: TGCAGTGCTAGGGGACAGGGTAAAGCTTTCTTT.

The chain recombines TRBV6-5 with TRBJ1-5, with D possibly being TRBD1 (6 bases). This CDR3 region has 15 residues. Germline CDR1 and CDR2: MNHEY and SVGAGI. V was pared by 4 bases and J by 6 bases, with 16 bases between. The CDR3 sequence is CASSSLGGGLQPQHF. The DNA of the CDR3 is TGTGCCAGCAGTTCACTTGGCGGGGGGCTTCAGCCCCAGCATTTT.

The count of this clone is one. V is TRBV7-9 and J is TRBJ2-7, with 9 nucleotides matching TRBD1. The CDR3 is made up of 15 amino acids. V was clipped by 0 bases and J by 5 bases; unmatched bases: 5. Germline CDR1 and CDR2: SEHNR and FQNEAQ (reference sequence). In nucleotides, the CDR3 is TGTGCCAGCAGCTTAGCCGGGACAGGGAGCCACGAGCAGTACTTC. It is translated as CASSLAGTGSHEQYF.